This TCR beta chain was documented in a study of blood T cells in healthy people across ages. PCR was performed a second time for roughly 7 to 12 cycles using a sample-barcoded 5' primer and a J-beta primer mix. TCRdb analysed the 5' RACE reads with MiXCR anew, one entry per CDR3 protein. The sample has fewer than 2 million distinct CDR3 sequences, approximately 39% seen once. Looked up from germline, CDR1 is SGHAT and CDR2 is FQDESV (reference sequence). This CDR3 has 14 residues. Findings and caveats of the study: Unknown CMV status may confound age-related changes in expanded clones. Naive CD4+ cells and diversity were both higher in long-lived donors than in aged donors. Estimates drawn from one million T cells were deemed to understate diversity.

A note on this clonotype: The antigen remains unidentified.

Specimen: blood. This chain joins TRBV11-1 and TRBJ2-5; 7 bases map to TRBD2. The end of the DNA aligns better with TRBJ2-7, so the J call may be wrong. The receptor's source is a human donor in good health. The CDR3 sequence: CASTDREESYEQYF. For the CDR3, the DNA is TGTGCCAGCACCGATCGGGAGGAATCCTACGAGCAGTACTTC.